This T cell receptor beta chain was captured by sequencing in a study of beta chain features in type 1 diabetes. Study at large: Healthy donors and patients showed comparable age, gender and cell yields. Study outcomes and limitations: Because the template was cDNA, high-expressing cells might be over-represented. Across all four CD4+ subsets, people with type 1 diabetes showed modestly shorter TCRB CDR3s.

Of note for this clone: Its antigen is still unknown.

Expressed TCRB transcripts were sequenced because the isolated RNA had all been reverse transcribed beforehand. The method was immunoSEQ multiplex PCR; TCRdb's version includes in-frame clones alone and lacks a portion of them. The data contain more than 300,000 clones, 9.6% of them singletons. Every donor provided one heparinised blood draw, which averaged approximately 120 mL. Populations isolated by sorting all had purity greater than 95%. Sequencing was carried out using central memory CD4+ T cells from blood. The TCR was taken from a man between 25 and 39 years old with type 1 diabetes.

The CDR3 nucleotides are TGTGCCAGCAGTTACTCATGGGGGGCCGGGGAGCTGTTTTTT. This codes for CASSYSWGAGELFF. The chain uses TRBV6-5 and TRBJ2-2; D may be TRBD2 (6 bases). CDR1 and CDR2 from the germline V gene are MNHEY and SVGAGI. With 0 bases removed from V and 6 bases from J, the gap between germline ends came to 8 bases. The CDR3 length is 14 residues.